These 6 T cell receptor beta chains originate from one sample sequenced in a study of shared clonotypes between healthy human individuals (dated by TCRdb to about 2020). The library was built by means of the immunoSEQ multiplex PCR assay. TCRdb took over this immuneACCESS table, retaining in-frame rearrangements with V and J assigned. Such tables are incomplete; in checked studies, under half of the missing clones stem from an unresolved V gene, and the remainder is unexplained. The sample data list 2 million to 2.5 million clones, and over 85% of these were observed just once. Of the sample, 0.3% to 0.4% is held by the ten largest clones. Sample: naive CD4+ T cells from PBMCs. Per the publication, the cell subset or site label means: CD45RA+ positively selected. All receptors derive from a man in his late teens or twenties in good health. Some clones in this sample may be carry-over from other donors' samples.

Remarks on this clone: Other DNA sequences in the sample encode the same CDR3. The CDR3 DNA sequence: TGTGCCTGGAGCGAAGATACGATGGAGACCCAGTACTTC. Encoded protein: CAWSEDTMETQYF. The V and J genes are TRBV30 and TRBJ2-5; D gene ambiguous. This CDR3 is 13 amino acids long. V was trimmed by 3 bases and J by 5 bases, leaving 13 bases between them. CDR1 is GTSNPN and CDR2 is SVGIG in the germline V gene (reference sequence). Filled out from reference TRBV30 and TRBJ2-5, the complete variable domain reads SQTIHQWPATLVQPVGSPLSLECTVEGTSNPNLYWYRQAAGRGLQLLFYSVGIGQISSEVPQNLSASRPQDRQFILSSKKLLLSDSGFYLCAWSEDTMETQYFGPGTRLLVL.

Concerning this clone: This CDR3 is also generated by other DNA sequences in the sample. The chain has TRBV7-9 and TRBJ1-3; the D is unclear. The germline V gene encodes CDR1 SEHNR and CDR2 FQNEAQ (reference sequence). There are 13 residues in the CDR3. The V end lost 1 base, the J end lost 4 bases, and 5 bases lay between the germline ends. Written as DNA, the CDR3 is TGTGCCAGCAGCTTAGGAGGGGGAAACACCATATATTTT. This translates into CASSLGGGNTIYF.

The rearrangement joins TRBV27 to TRBJ2-3; 7 bases line up with TRBD2. The CDR3 is made up of 17 amino acids. CDR1 and CDR2 from the germline V gene are MNHEY and SMNVEV (reference sequence). V shed 3 bases and J 5 bases; nucleotides not matched to a gene: 14. The CDR3 spells CASSFRGDSGGGDTQYF. Written as DNA, the CDR3 is TGTGCCAGCAGTTTCCGGGGAGATTCGGGAGGTGGAGATACGCAGTATTTT.

The rearrangement joins TRBV28 to TRBJ2-3, with 7 bases identical to TRBD2. Germline V gene lookup returns CDR1 MDHEN and CDR2 SYDVKM. V trimming: 3 bases; J trimming: 5 bases; junction bases outside the gene matches: 2. CDR3 length: 13 residues. CDR3 DNA: TGTGCCAGCAGTTTGGCGGGAGAAGATACGCAGTATTTT. Its translation: CASSLAGEDTQYF. The entire variable domain, with the rest obtained from reference TRBV28 and TRBJ2-3, is as follows: DVKVTQSSRYLVKRTGEKVFLECVQDMDHENMFWYRQDPGLGLRLIYFSYDVKMKEKGDIPEGYSVSREKKERFSLILESASTNQTSMYLCASSLAGEDTQYFGPGTRLTVL.

The table lists this clone with a few counts. V usage is TRBV4-1 and J usage is TRBJ1-5; D possibly corresponds to TRBD1 (6 bases). Germline lookup yields CDR1 MGHRA and CDR2 YSYEKL. The CDR3 is 13 amino acids. Trimming removed 4 bases at V and 8 bases at J, with 12 bases between. The CDR3 nucleotides are TGCGCCAGCAGCCGACAGGAGGGAGAGCCCCAGCATTTT. Protein product: CASSRQEGEPQHF.

The rearrangement joins TRBV2 to TRBJ2-7, with D unclear. The ends were cut back, 9 bases at V and 4 bases at J, with 22 bases in the middle. Germline lookup yields CDR1 SNHLY and CDR2 FYNNEI. The CDR3 contains 15 residues. The CDR3 sequence: CASHTSRRVGYEQYF. In DNA form, the CDR3 reads TGTGCCAGTCACACTTCGCGGAGAGTAGGATACGAGCAGTACTTC.